Shown below are 30 T cell receptor beta chains from a single sample sequenced in a study of vaccination effects on CD4 cells after COVID-19. Produced via immunoSEQ multiplex PCR; TCRdb's table is partial and in-frame only. There are about 66,000 clones in the sample; about two thirds occur only once, and under 30% lies in the top ten. The culture ran for 10 to 11 days, and then CD4+ T cells were isolated. These receptors' targets are unknown. The sample in question was CD4+ T cells from PBMCs cultured without peptide, obtained before COVID-19 vaccination. All receptors derive from a human donor who had a prior SARS-CoV-2 infection.

The CDR3 DNA sequence: TGCGCCAGCAGCAAATTAGCGGGAGAAGCCGGGGAGCTGTTTTTT. Protein sequence: CASSKLAGEAGELFF. The chain is built from TRBV5-1 and TRBJ2-2; 9 nucleotides align to TRBD2. Trimming removed 4 bases from V and 6 bases from J; junction bases left unmatched: 7. The CDR3 sequence is 15 residues long. Germline CDR1 SGHRS, CDR2 YFSETQ. The full variable domain, completed using reference TRBV5-1 and TRBJ2-2, is KAGVTQTPRYLIKTRGQQVTLSCSPISGHRSVSWYQQTPGQGLQFLFEYFSETQRNKGNFPGRFSGRQFSNSRSEMNVSTLELGDSALYLCASSKLAGEAGELFFGEGSRLTVL.

The V call is TRBV28, the J call TRBJ1-5, with D unresolved. Trimming took 3 bases from V and 0 from J, leaving 9 bases between them. Germline values: CDR1 MDHEN, CDR2 SYDVKM. This CDR3 is 15 amino acids long. The CDR3 protein is CASSFQDLSNQPQHF. The CDR3 DNA sequence: TGTGCCAGCAGTTTTCAGGATCTTAGCAATCAGCCCCAGCATTTT.

This sequence joins TRBV5-1 and TRBJ1-1; 7 nucleotides match TRBD1. The CDR3 runs to 15 residues. The germline gives CDR1 SGHRS, CDR2 YFSETQ. With 4 bases clipped from V and 2 bases from J, the junction kept 8 bases outside the gene matches. The CDR3 sequence is CASSTGDRYNTEAFF. For the CDR3, the DNA is TGCGCCAGCAGCACAGGGGACAGATACAACACTGAAGCTTTCTTT. The full variable domain, with the rest looked up from reference TRBV5-1 and TRBJ1-1, is KAGVTQTPRYLIKTRGQQVTLSCSPISGHRSVSWYQQTPGQGLQFLFEYFSETQRNKGNFPGRFSGRQFSNSRSEMNVSTLELGDSALYLCASSTGDRYNTEAFFGQGTRLTVV.

DNA of the CDR3: TGTGCCAGCAGCTCTTCGACAGGGGTTCGGGATTCACCCCTCCACTTT. Translated: CASSSSTGVRDSPLHF. This rearrangement joins TRBV13 to TRBJ1-6, with 8 bases lining up with TRBD1. The CDR3 has 16 residues. V lost 4 bases, J lost 8 bases, and 10 bases stayed unmatched. CDR1 is PRHDT, CDR2 FYEKMQ, per germline (reference sequence).

V is TRBV6-2 or TRBV6-3 and J is TRBJ2-7; perhaps TRBD1 as D (6 bases). V was shortened by 2 bases and J by 2 bases, with 10 bases between the two germline ends. The CDR3 loop spans 14 amino acids. Per the germline V gene, CDR1 is MNHEY and CDR2 is SVGEGT. CDR3 region: CASSYRGQAYEQYF. CDR3 nucleotides: TGTGCCAGCAGTTACAGGGGACAAGCCTACGAGCAGTACTTC.

V and J are TRBV4-3 and TRBJ1-1, with TRBD1 matching over 10 bases. The V and J ends lost 0 bases and 10 bases, in that order; junction bases with no gene match: 5. This CDR3 is 14 amino acids long. Germline V gene sequence: CDR1 LGHNA, CDR2 YSLEER. The CDR3 loop is CASSQDWGTGAAFF. The CDR3 nucleotides are TGCGCCAGCAGCCAAGATTGGGGGACAGGGGCAGCTTTCTTT.

V usage is TRBV2 and J usage is TRBJ2-1; 8 bases map to TRBD1. Germline V gene lookup returns CDR1 SNHLY and CDR2 FYNNEI. The length of the CDR3 is 12 residues. V was clipped by 4 bases and J by 7 bases; unmatched bases: 0. The CDR3 region has the DNA TGTGCCAGCAGTGGGACAGGGAATGAGCAGTTCTTC. Amino acid sequence: CASSGTGNEQFF.

The rearrangement joins TRBV6-1 to TRBJ2-5, with 7 bases identical to TRBD1. The CDR3 length is 15 residues. The V and J ends lost 3 bases and 2 bases, in that order; junction bases with no gene match: 6. Germline loops: CDR1 MNHNS, CDR2 SASEGT. Here the CDR3 DNA reads TGTGCCAGCAGTGAGTGGTACAGGGGTCAAGAGACCCAGTACTTC. Its translation: CASSEWYRGQETQYF.

The genes are TRBV30 and TRBJ1-6; tentative D call: TRBD1 (5 bases). Trimming cost V 5 bases and J 8 bases, with 16 bases left between them. The CDR3 runs 14 residues. Germline CDR1 reads GTSNPN; CDR2 reads SVGIG (reference sequence). The CDR3 region is CAWGAPRLYSPLHF. Here the CDR3 DNA reads TGTGCCTGGGGGGCACCCCGTTTGTATTCACCCCTCCACTTT.

The gene calls are TRBV6-4 and TRBJ1-2; D is possibly TRBD1 (6 bases). Trimming stripped 5 bases from V and 2 bases from J, with 12 bases between. Germline loops: CDR1 MRHNA, CDR2 SNTAGT. The CDR3 runs 14 residues. The CDR3 reads CASSPGHTNYGYTF. CDR3 in DNA: TGTGCCAGCAGTCCGGGACACACAAACTATGGCTACACCTTC.

This clone was seen a handful of times. CDR3 sequence reads: CASSQGQLSPLHF. CDR3 nucleotide sequence: TGTGCCAGCTCACAGGGACAGTTATCACCCCTCCACTTT. The J gene is TRBJ1-6, the V gene TRBV18, with 7 positions matching TRBD1. CDR1 KGHSH and CDR2 LQKENI come from the germline V gene. The V and J ends lost 4 bases and 10 bases, in that order; junction bases with no gene match: 4. The CDR3 runs 13 residues.

The genes are TRBV18 and TRBJ2-7; D call uncertain. The CDR3 is made up of 12 amino acids. Trimming cost V 2 bases and J 9 bases, with 11 bases left between them. Germline values: CDR1 KGHSH, CDR2 LQKENI. In DNA form, the CDR3 reads TGTGCCAGCTCACCAGAAGGGTTGGGGCAGTACTTC. Its protein product is CASSPEGLGQYF.

The V gene is TRBV10-2, the J gene TRBJ1-6, with D possibly matching TRBD1 (5 bases). The V end was cut by 7 bases, the J end by 10 bases, with 17 bases between. CDR3 length: 14 residues. CDR1 is WSHSY and CDR2 is SAAADI in the germline V gene. CDR3 sequence: CASNFAGLSSPLHF. CDR3 sequence (DNA): TGCGCCAGCAATTTCGCAGGGCTCAGCTCACCCCTCCACTTT.

V gene TRBV2 combines with J gene TRBJ1-2; D is unclear. The germline gives CDR1 SNHLY, CDR2 FYNNEI. V was trimmed by 7 bases and J by 4 bases, leaving 13 bases between them. This CDR3 is built from 13 residues. The CDR3 loop is CASKREEFYGYTF. The CDR3 DNA follows: TGTGCCAGCAAGAGGGAGGAATTCTATGGCTACACCTTC.

This clone has more than one count but fewer than ten. The chain is built from TRBV6-6 and TRBJ1-4; 7 bases match TRBD1. CDR3 length: 15 amino acids. CDR1 and CDR2 (germline): MNHNY, SVGAGI (reference sequence). J gave up 8 bases and V 6 bases, and 12 bases lay outside the gene matches. The CDR3 coding sequence is TGTGCCAGCAGACACTTCGCAGGGGGAGAGGAAAAACTGTTTTTT. Amino acids: CASRHFAGGEEKLFF.

The chain uses TRBV2 and TRBJ2-2, with 8 positions matching TRBD1. In germline, CDR1 is SNHLY, CDR2 FYNNEI. V was clipped by 6 bases and J by 3 bases; unmatched bases: 3. The CDR3 has 14 amino acids. In DNA, the CDR3 is TGTGCCAGCAGGCGGACAGGGCACACCGGGGAGCTGTTTTTT. It codes for CASRRTGHTGELFF. Using reference TRBV2 and TRBJ2-2 for the parts outside the CDR3, the full variable domain is EPEVTQTPSHQVTQMGQEVILRCVPISNHLYFYWYRQILGQKVEFLVSFYNNEISEKSEIFDDQFSVERPDGSNFTLKIRSTKLEDSAMYFCASRRTGHTGELFFGEGSRLTVL.

The rearrangement uses TRBV3-1 (or the pseudogene TRBV3-2) and TRBJ1-2; D is undetermined. The V gene's germline CDR1 is LGHDT and CDR2 YNNKEL (reference sequence). This CDR3 has 14 residues. The germline V and J ends were trimmed by 3 bases and 0 bases, with 8 bases remaining between them. In DNA, the CDR3 is TGTGCCAGCAGCCACTGGGATCCTAACTATGGCTACACCTTC. This codes for CASSHWDPNYGYTF.

This clone has a handful of counts. This chain links TRBV2 with TRBJ1-5, with 8 bases identical to TRBD1. V lost 6 bases to trimming and J lost 2 bases; unmatched junction nucleotides: 6. CDR3 size: 15 residues. CDR1 and CDR2 from the germline V gene are SNHLY and FYNNEI. The CDR3 protein is CASSVDRAGNQPQHF. The CDR3 nucleotides read TGTGCCAGCAGCGTGGACAGGGCTGGCAATCAGCCCCAGCATTTT.

This clone was seen once. The chain recombines TRBV5-1 with TRBJ1-6; the D gene is possibly TRBD1 (5 bases). Germline V CDR1 and CDR2: SGHRS, YFSETQ. The CDR3 has 16 amino acids. Deletions cut 2 bases from V and 10 bases from J, with 19 bases between. CDR3: CASSLLTQGAGSPLHF. The CDR3 nucleotides are TGCGCCAGCAGCTTATTAACGCAGGGAGCTGGCTCACCCCTCCACTTT.

This chain uses TRBV3-1 (or the pseudogene TRBV3-2) with TRBJ2-5; D gene ambiguous. This CDR3 is 15 amino acids long. The germline gives CDR1 LGHDT, CDR2 YNNKEL (reference sequence). Trimming took off 0 bases at V and 4 bases at J, with 12 bases between the two ends. The CDR3 protein is CASSQDSPPPETQYF. As DNA, the CDR3 is TGTGCCAGCAGCCAAGATTCGCCCCCCCCAGAGACCCAGTACTTC.

The V and J genes are TRBV11-2 and TRBJ2-7; D call uncertain. Trimming shortened V by 3 bases and J by 7 bases, and 16 bases separated the two germline ends. Germline values: CDR1 SGHAT, CDR2 FQNNGV. The CDR3 spans 14 residues. The CDR3 spells CASSFGMVAREQYF. The DNA for the CDR3 is TGTGCCAGCAGCTTTGGGATGGTCGCGCGTGAGCAGTACTTC. Together with reference TRBV11-2 and TRBJ2-7, the CDR3 gives the full variable domain: EAGVAQSPRYKIIEKRQSVAFWCNPISGHATLYWYQQILGQGPKLLIQFQNNGVVDDSQLPKDRFSAERLKGVDSTLKIQPAKLEDSAVYLCASSFGMVAREQYFGPGTRLTVT.

The rearrangement uses TRBV7-2 and TRBJ2-7, with 12 bases fitting TRBD2. The germline V gene encodes CDR1 SGHTA and CDR2 FQGNSA. Trimming cost V 3 bases and J 2 bases; bases outside gene matches: 5. This CDR3 is 16 amino acids long. The CDR3 DNA sequence: TGTGCCAGCAGCTTTGGACTAGCGGGGATGACCTACGAGCAGTACTTC. Its protein product is CASSFGLAGMTYEQYF.

This clone was observed a few times. V and J are TRBV30 and TRBJ1-1, with TRBD1 matching over 8 bases. The V segment lost 3 bases and the J segment 1 base; nucleotides outside the gene matches: 10. Germline loops: CDR1 GTSNPN, CDR2 SVGIG (reference sequence). The CDR3 loop spans 16 amino acids. CDR3 coding DNA: TGTGCCTGGAGCCCCAGGGGGCAGATCGGGAACACTGAAGCTTTCTTT. This translates into CAWSPRGQIGNTEAFF.

This sequence joins TRBV2 and TRBJ1-5, with a weak D call TRBD1 (6 bases). Looked up from germline, CDR1 is SNHLY and CDR2 is FYNNEI. V gave up 6 bases and J gave up 6 bases, with 15 bases separating them. The CDR3 is 14 amino acids. CDR3 residues: CASRTDRLAQPQHF. The CDR3 bases are TGTGCCAGCAGAACAGACAGGCTAGCTCAGCCCCAGCATTTT.

V is TRBV5-4 and J is TRBJ1-5; TRBD1 matches at 7 bases. Trimming removed 0 bases from V and 6 bases from J; junction bases left unmatched: 0. The CDR3 contains 13 residues. Germline V gene data show CDR1 as SGHNT and CDR2 as YYREEE (reference sequence). The CDR3 sequence is CASSLGQGQPQHF. CDR3 coding DNA: TGTGCCAGCAGCTTGGGACAGGGTCAGCCCCAGCATTTT.

The V and J genes are TRBV6-5 and TRBJ1-3; D is undetermined. V was cut by 8 bases and J by 0 bases, with 14 bases left in between. CDR1 and CDR2 (germline): MNHEY, SVGAGI. This CDR3 is 15 amino acids long. The CDR3 sequence is CASRPREYSGNTIYF. CDR3 in DNA: TGTGCCAGCCGTCCGCGGGAGTACTCTGGAAACACCATATATTTT.

The chain employs TRBV7-2 and TRBJ2-1; 14 bases match TRBD2. Trimming cost V 3 bases and J 6 bases; bases outside gene matches: 10. The CDR3 consists of 18 residues. The germline V gene encodes CDR1 SGHTA and CDR2 FQGNSA. This CDR3 is CASSFLPGLAGDPNEQFF. The CDR3 region has the DNA TGTGCCAGCAGCTTCCTACCGGGACTAGCGGGAGATCCCAATGAGCAGTTCTTC.

This clone has a handful of counts. The V call is TRBV11-3, the J call TRBJ2-1; the D is unclear. Germline assignment: CDR1 SGHNT and CDR2 YENEEA. Trimming removed 1 base from V and 6 bases from J, with 10 bases in between. This CDR3 is built from 14 residues. The CDR3 spells CASSLVRQSNEQFF. In DNA form, the CDR3 reads TGTGCCAGCAGCTTAGTTCGGCAGAGCAATGAGCAGTTCTTC.

The chain joins TRBV6-1 to TRBJ1-2; TRBD1 aligns across 9 bases. Per germline, CDR1 MNHNS and CDR2 SASEGT. This CDR3 spans 17 amino acids. Germline trimming cut 2 bases from V and 6 bases from J; bases unmatched to any gene: 13. In DNA, the CDR3 is TGTGCCAGCAGTGAACCGTTTTCTCGGGACAGGGAGGATGGCTACACCTTC. It specifies CASSEPFSRDREDGYTF.

Notes on this clone: The junction departs from germline at one end; a sequencing error may be responsible. The chain joins TRBV7-7 to TRBJ1-1; D may be TRBD1 (5 bases). The CDR3 is made up of 13 amino acids. In germline, CDR1 is SSHAT, CDR2 FNYEAQ (reference sequence). The CDR3: CASSLDRNTEAFF. The CDR3 DNA reads TGTGCTAGCAGCTTAGACAGGAACACTGAAGCTTTCTTT.